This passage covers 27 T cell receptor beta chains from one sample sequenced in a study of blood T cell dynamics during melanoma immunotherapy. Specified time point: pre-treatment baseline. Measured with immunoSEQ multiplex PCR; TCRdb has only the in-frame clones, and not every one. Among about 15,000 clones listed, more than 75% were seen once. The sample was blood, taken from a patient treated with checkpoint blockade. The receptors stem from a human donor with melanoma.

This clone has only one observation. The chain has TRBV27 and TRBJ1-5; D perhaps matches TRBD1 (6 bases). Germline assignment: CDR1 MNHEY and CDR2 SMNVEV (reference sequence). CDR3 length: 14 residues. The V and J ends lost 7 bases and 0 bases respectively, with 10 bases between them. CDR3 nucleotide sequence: TGTGCCAGCATGACAGGACCTAGCAATCAGCCCCAGCATTTT. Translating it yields CASMTGPSNQPQHF.

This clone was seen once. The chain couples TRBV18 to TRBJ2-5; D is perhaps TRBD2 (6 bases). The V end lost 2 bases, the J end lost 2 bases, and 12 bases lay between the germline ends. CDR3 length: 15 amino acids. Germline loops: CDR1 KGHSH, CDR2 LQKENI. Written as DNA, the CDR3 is TGTGCCAGCTCACCATTCGACGCGGGGCAAGAGACCCAGTACTTC. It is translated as CASSPFDAGQETQYF.

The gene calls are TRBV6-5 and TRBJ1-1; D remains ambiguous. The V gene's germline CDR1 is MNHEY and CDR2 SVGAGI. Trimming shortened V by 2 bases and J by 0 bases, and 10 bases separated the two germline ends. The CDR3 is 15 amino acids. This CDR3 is CASSYDGSMNTEAFF. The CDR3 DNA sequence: TGTGCCAGCAGTTACGACGGCAGCATGAACACTGAAGCTTTCTTT.

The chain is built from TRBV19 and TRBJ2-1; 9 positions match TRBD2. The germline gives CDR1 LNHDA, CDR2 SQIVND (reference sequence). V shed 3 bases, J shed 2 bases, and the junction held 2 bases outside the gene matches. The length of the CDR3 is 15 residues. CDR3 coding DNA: TGTGCCAGTAGTATGGGACTAGCCCCCTACAATGAGCAGTTCTTC. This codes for CASSMGLAPYNEQFF.

CDR3 sequence reads: CASSFSLAGLADTQYF. In nucleotides, the CDR3 is TGTGCCAGCAGCTTTTCCCTAGCGGGGTTGGCAGATACGCAGTATTTT. The chain has TRBV11-1 and TRBJ2-3, with 9 bases identical to TRBD2. J was trimmed by 4 bases and V by 3 bases; bases with no gene match: 8. The CDR3 sequence is 16 residues long. Germline CDR1 is SGHAT and CDR2 is FQDESV (reference sequence).

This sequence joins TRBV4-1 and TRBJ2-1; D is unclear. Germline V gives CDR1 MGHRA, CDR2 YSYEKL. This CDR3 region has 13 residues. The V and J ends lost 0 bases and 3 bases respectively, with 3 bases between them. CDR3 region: CASSQEDYNEQFF. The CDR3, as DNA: TGCGCCAGCAGCCAAGAGGACTACAATGAGCAGTTCTTC.

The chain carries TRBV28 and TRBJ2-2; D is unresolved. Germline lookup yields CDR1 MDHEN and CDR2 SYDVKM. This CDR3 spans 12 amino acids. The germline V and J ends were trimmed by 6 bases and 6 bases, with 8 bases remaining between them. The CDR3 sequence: CASRSHSGELFF. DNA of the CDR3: TGTGCCAGCAGATCTCACTCCGGGGAGCTGTTTTTT. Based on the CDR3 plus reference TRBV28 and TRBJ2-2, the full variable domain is DVKVTQSSRYLVKRTGEKVFLECVQDMDHENMFWYRQDPGLGLRLIYFSYDVKMKEKGDIPEGYSVSREKKERFSLILESASTNQTSMYLCASRSHSGELFFGEGSRLTVL.

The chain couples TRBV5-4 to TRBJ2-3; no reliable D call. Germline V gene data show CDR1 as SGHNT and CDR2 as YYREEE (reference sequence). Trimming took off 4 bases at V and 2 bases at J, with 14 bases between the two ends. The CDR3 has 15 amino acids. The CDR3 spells CASSRNHGDTDTQYF. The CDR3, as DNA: TGTGCCAGCAGCCGCAACCATGGGGACACAGATACGCAGTATTTT. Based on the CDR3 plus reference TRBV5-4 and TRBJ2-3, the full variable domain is ETGVTQSPTHLIKTRGQQVTLRCSSQSGHNTVSWYQQALGQGPQFIFQYYREEENGRGNFPPRFSGLQFPNYSSELNVNALELDDSALYLCASSRNHGDTDTQYFGPGTRLTVL.

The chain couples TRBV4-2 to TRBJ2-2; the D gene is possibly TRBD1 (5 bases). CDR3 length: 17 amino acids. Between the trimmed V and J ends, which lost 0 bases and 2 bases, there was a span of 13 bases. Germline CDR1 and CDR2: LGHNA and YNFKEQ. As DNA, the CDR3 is TGTGCCAGCAGCCAAGATCAGGGTGACGCTAACACCGGGGAGCTGTTTTTT. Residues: CASSQDQGDANTGELFF.

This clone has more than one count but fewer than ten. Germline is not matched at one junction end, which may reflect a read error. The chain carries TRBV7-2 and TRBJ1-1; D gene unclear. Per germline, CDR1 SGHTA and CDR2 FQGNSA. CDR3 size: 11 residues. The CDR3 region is CASSYDTEAFF. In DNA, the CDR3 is TGTGCCAGCAGCTACGACACAGAAGCTTTCTTT.

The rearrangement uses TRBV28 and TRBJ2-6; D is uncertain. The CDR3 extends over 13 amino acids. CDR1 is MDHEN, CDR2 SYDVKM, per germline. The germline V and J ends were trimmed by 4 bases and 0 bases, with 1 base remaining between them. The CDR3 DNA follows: TGTGCCAGCAGTTCCTCTGGGGCCAACGTCCTGACTTTC. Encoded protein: CASSSSGANVLTF.

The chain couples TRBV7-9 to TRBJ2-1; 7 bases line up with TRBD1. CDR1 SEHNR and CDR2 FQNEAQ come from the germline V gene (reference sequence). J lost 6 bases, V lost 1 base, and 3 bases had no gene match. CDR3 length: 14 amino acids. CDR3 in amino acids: CASSLVQGSNEQFF. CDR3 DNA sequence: TGTGCCAGCAGCTTAGTACAGGGGAGCAATGAGCAGTTCTTC.

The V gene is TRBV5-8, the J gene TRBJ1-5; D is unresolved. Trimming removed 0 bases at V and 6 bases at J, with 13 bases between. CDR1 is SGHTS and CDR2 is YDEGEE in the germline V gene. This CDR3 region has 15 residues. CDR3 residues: CASSLGGGPGQPQHF. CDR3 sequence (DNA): TGTGCCAGCAGCTTGGGGGGTGGTCCCGGTCAGCCCCAGCATTTT.

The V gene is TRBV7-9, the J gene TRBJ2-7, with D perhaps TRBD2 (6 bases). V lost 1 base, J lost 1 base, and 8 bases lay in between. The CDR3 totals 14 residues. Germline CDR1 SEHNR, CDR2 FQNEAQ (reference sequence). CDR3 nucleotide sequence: TGTGCCAGCAGCTTAGTGGGGGGTTCCTACGAGCAGTACTTC. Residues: CASSLVGGSYEQYF.

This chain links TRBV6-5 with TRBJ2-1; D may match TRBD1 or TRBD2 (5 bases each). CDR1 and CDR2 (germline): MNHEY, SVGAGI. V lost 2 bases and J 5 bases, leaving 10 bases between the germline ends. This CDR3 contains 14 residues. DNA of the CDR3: TGTGCCAGCAGTTACCGGGACCGCCACAATGAGCAGTTCTTC. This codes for CASSYRDRHNEQFF.

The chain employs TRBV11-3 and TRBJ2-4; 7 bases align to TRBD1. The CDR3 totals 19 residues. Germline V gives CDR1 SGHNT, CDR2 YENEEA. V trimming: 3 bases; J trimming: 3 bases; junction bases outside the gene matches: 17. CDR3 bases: TGTGCCAGCAGCTTGGCCCACTTCGACAGGGCTAAAGGCAAAAACATTCAGTACTTC. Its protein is CASSLAHFDRAKGKNIQYF.

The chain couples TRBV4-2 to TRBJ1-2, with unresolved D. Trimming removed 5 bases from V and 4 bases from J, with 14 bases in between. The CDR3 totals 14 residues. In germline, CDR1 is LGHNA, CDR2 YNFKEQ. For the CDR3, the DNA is TGTGCCAGCAGCACCCCCGACATTTTCTATGGCTACACCTTC. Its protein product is CASSTPDIFYGYTF.

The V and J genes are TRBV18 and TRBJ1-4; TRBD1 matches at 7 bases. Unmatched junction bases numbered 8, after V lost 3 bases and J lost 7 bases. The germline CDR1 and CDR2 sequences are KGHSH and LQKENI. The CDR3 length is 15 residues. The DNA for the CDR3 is TGTGCCAGCTCACCGCAAGGGGGCCGGGGTGAAAAACTGTTTTTT. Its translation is CASSPQGGRGEKLFF.

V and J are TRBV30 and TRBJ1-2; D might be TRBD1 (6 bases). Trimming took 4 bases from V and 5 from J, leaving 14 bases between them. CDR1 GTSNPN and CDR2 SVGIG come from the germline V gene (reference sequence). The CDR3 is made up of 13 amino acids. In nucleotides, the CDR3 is TGTGCCTGGAATCCGGACAGACTTTATGGCTACACCTTC. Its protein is CAWNPDRLYGYTF.

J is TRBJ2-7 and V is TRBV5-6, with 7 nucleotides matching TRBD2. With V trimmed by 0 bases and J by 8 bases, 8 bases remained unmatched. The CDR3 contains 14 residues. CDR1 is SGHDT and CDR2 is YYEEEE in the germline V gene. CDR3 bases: TGTGCCAGCAGCTTGGGGACTAGTACGATGAAGCAGTACTTC. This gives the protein CASSLGTSTMKQYF.

CDR3 in DNA: TGTGCCAGCAGGCTGGATGGCAGTTCCCTCGAGCAGTACTTC. Translated, it gives CASRLDGSSLEQYF. The chain couples TRBV4-2 to TRBJ2-7; D not certain. The germline V gene encodes CDR1 LGHNA and CDR2 YNFKEQ. The ends were cut back, 6 bases at V and 6 bases at J, with 18 bases in the middle. The CDR3 contains 14 residues.

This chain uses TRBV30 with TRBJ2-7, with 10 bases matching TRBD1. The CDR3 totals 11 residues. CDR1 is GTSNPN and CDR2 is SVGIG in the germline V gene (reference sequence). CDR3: CARQGAREQYF. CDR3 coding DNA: TGTGCACGACAGGGGGCTAGGGAGCAGTACTTC.

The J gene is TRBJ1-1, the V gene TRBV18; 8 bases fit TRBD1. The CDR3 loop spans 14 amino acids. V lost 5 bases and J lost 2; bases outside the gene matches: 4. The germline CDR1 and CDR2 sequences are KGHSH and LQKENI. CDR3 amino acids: CASSTRGRNTEAFF. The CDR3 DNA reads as TGTGCCAGCTCAACCAGGGGGCGAAACACTGAAGCTTTCTTT.

The CDR3 bases are TGTGCCAGCAGTCCTCGATTTAGGTCCACAGATACGCAGTATTTT. This codes for CASSPRFRSTDTQYF. The rearrangement links TRBV28 to TRBJ2-3; D unresolved. The CDR3 has 15 amino acids. The V and J ends lost 5 bases and 2 bases respectively, with 14 bases between them. The germline V gene has CDR1 MDHEN and CDR2 SYDVKM.

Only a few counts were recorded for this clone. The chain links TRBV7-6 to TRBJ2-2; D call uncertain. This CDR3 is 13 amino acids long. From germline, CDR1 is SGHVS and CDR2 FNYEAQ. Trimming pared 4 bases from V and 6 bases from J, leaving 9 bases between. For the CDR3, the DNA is TGTGCCAGCAGCTCCAGATCCTCCGGGGAGCTGTTTTTT. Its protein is CASSSRSSGELFF.

The CDR3 sequence: CASSSGRTGVYGYTF. Here the CDR3 DNA reads TGTGCCAGCAGCTCCGGGAGGACAGGCGTCTATGGCTACACCTTC. The genes are TRBV7-9 and TRBJ1-2; 7 bases fit TRBD1. The CDR3 contains 15 residues. The V gene's germline CDR1 is SEHNR and CDR2 FQNEAQ (reference sequence). With V trimmed by 4 bases and J by 4 bases, 9 bases remained unmatched.

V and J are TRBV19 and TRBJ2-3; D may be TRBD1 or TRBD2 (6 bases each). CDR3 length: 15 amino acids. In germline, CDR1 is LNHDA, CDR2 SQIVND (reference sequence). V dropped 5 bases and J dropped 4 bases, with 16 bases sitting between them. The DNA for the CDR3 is TGTGCCAGTAGTTCAGGGGCGGGAAGGGCAGATACGCAGTATTTT. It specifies CASSSGAGRADTQYF.